These T cell receptor beta chains were read from a single sample in a study of Graves' ophthalmopathy and Graves' hyperthyroidism. TCRdb used MiXCR to reprocess the multiplex PCR reads, holding one entry per CDR3 protein. Among 350,000 to 450,000 distinct CDR3 sequences listed, roughly 21% were seen once. Sequencing was carried out using peripheral blood. All receptors come from a woman between 18 and 29 years old with stable Graves' hyperthyroidism. The CDR3 runs from the conserved cysteine through the conserved F or W. A D gene is named only where the DNA matches it firmly. The size entry is marked missing in some rows and otherwise reads once, few, many or a size class.

clone size	V gene	D gene	J gene	CDR3 DNA	CDR3 protein
.	TRBV7-8	.	TRBJ2-7	TGTGCCAGCAGCCCTAGACAGGCGGTATTCCACGATCAGTACTTC	CASSPRQAVFHDQYF
.	TRBV28	.	TRBJ1-2	TGTGCCAGCAGGGGAGGAGGGGAGGGGACCTATGGCTACACCTTC	CASRGGGEGTYGYTF
many	TRBV5-1	TRBD2	TRBJ2-7	TGCGCCAGCAGCCATAACCCGGGACTAGCAGGGTACGAGCAGTACTTC	CASSHNPGLAGYEQYF
many	TRBV6-1	TRBD1	TRBJ1-2	TGTGCCAGCACCAAGGGCAGGGGGTATGGCCACACCTTC	CASTKGRGYGHTF
.	TRBV6-5	TRBD1	TRBJ1-1	TGTGCCAGCAGTTACACGGGACAGGGGGCTGAAGCTTTCTTT	CASSYTGQGAEAFF
.	TRBV19	.	TRBJ1-6	TGTGCCAGTAGTAGCCGAGGTTCCTATAATTCACCCCTCCACTTT	CASSSRGSYNSPLHF
many	TRBV27	.	TRBJ1-1	TGTGCCAGCAGTTCCCTAACAGGGACGGCTTTCTTT	CASSSLTGTAFF
many	TRBV20-1	.	TRBJ1-2	TGCAGTGCTAGAAAGACGGCAGGGATAGGCGGCTACACCTTC	CSARKTAGIGGYTF
many	TRBV18	.	TRBJ2-5	TGTGCCAGCTCACCAAGGACGATGCTAGAGACCCAGTACTTC	CASSPRTMLETQYF
many	TRBV6-2/TRBV6-3	.	TRBJ2-5	TGTGCCAGCCGACCATTCTTGTACCAAGAGACCCAGTACTTC	CASRPFLYQETQYF
few	TRBV20-1	TRBD1	TRBJ2-5	TGCAGTGCTACACAGGGGGCCGGGTCAATAGAGACCCAGTACTTC	CSATQGAGSIETQYF
.	TRBV30	.	TRBJ1-2	TGTGCCTGGGACCGGGACATCTATGGCTACACCTTC	CAWDRDIYGYTF
few	TRBV2	.	TRBJ2-7	TGTGCCAGCAGTTCCAGGACAAGGTCCGCCTACGAGCAGTACTTC	CASSSRTRSAYEQYF
few	TRBV5-1	.	TRBJ1-1	TGCGCCAGCAGCTTGGCCCAACACACTGAAGCTTTCTTT	CASSLAQHTEAFF
many	TRBV5-5	.	TRBJ2-5	TGTGCCAGCAGCCCCCTGCCGGGAGCGCAAGAGACCCAGTACTTC	CASSPLPGAQETQYF
many	TRBV20-1	.	TRBJ2-7	TGCAGTGCTAGAGAAAACACTTGGACCTACGAGCAGTACTTC	CSARENTWTYEQYF
many	TRBV7-8	.	TRBJ2-7	TGTGCCAGCAGCTTAGCGGTGAGGGGTCTTAGTGACTCCTACGAGCAGTACTTC	CASSLAVRGLSDSYEQYF
many	TRBV6-2/TRBV6-3	.	TRBJ2-7	TGTGCCAGCAGTTACTCCCCCGGGACCCAGTCCTACGAGCAGTACTTC	CASSYSPGTQSYEQYF
many	TRBV30	.	TRBJ2-6	TGTGCCTGGGACGGACACTCTGGGGCCAACGTCCTGACTTTC	CAWDGHSGANVLTF
few	TRBV5-1	.	TRBJ2-2	TGCGCCAGCAGCTTGGGGCAAGCGGACACCGGGGAGCTGTTTTTT	CASSLGQADTGELFF
many	TRBV28	TRBD1	TRBJ1-2	TGTGCCAGCACCCGACAGGGATTGAACTATGGCTACACCTTC	CASTRQGLNYGYTF
many	TRBV29-1	.	TRBJ2-5	TGCAGCGTTAAAGGGGAGACCCAGTACTTC	CSVKGETQYF
many	TRBV6-1	TRBD2	TRBJ2-7	TGTGCCAGCAGTGAAGATCCGGGACTAGCCGTCTACGAGCAGTACTTC	CASSEDPGLAVYEQYF
few	TRBV27	.	TRBJ1-2	TGTGCCAGCAGTTTATCATCAGGGAACTATGGCTACACCTTC	CASSLSSGNYGYTF
many	TRBV19	.	TRBJ2-2	TGTGCCAGTTGGCGGGCGAACACCGGGGAGCTGTTTTTT	CASWRANTGELFF
few	TRBV29-1	.	TRBJ1-2	TGCAGCGTTGATTCAGTGGGGTTCTATGGCTACACCTTC	CSVDSVGFYGYTF
many	TRBV4-1	TRBD2	TRBJ2-5	TGCGCCAGCAGCCAAGATTTTGCAAGATCGTCTAGCGGGAGTTTGGAGACCCAGTACTTC	CASSQDFARSSSGSLETQYF
many	TRBV27	TRBD2	TRBJ2-5	TGTGCCAGCAGTAGAACGGGAGGAGGATGGGCGGGGCAAGAGACCCAGTACTTC	CASSRTGGGWAGQETQYF
many	TRBV6-5	.	TRBJ2-5	TGTGCCAGCAGTAGGGGAGGACGGCACAAAGAGACCCAGTACTTC	CASSRGGRHKETQYF
few	TRBV6-1	.	TRBJ1-5	TGTGCCAGCAGTCCGGACCTTCAGCCCCAGCATTTT	CASSPDLQPQHF